This T cell receptor beta chain was profiled in a study of regulatory T cells in long-lasting Graves disease. Study-wide points: Shared public clonotypes totalled roughly 2,500 in persistent patients, compared with around 880 in new patients.

The germline V and J ends were trimmed by 3 bases and 5 bases, with 13 bases remaining between them. The CDR3 loop spans 15 amino acids. CDR1 MGHRA and CDR2 YSYEKL come from the germline V gene. Construction of TCR beta libraries relied on iRepertoire HTBI primers and on Arm-PCR targeting CDR3 regions. Each CDR3 protein is one row after TCRdb ran MiXCR on the multiplex PCR reads. The repertoire consists of roughly 320,000 distinct CDR3 sequences, with approximately 15% occurring once and the leading ten covering less than 35%. In its sample, this clonotype was seen many times. As yet, its antigen is unknown. Time point indicated: newly diagnosed GD, antithyroid drugs for less than 3 months. RNA isolated from PBMCs was used to make the TCR library. The data were also submitted as part of a second study, on T cells in Graves' hyperthyroidism and ophthalmopathy. That study reports: Researchers barred patients who had uncontrolled infection, other autoimmune disease, pregnancy or lactation. Ophthalmopathy, which appeared later, was predicted by the model a median approximately 6.7 months before onset.

The sequencing here drew on peripheral blood mononuclear cells (PBMCs), taken at new diagnosis, from a patient treated with antithyroid drugs. This chain connects TRBV4-1 to TRBJ1-4; D gene unclear. The TCR was taken from a man aged 40-55 years with Graves disease. CDR3 sequence: CASSQNRNVNEKLFF. The CDR3 bases are TGCGCCAGCAGCCAGAATCGAAACGTAAATGAAAAACTGTTTTTT.